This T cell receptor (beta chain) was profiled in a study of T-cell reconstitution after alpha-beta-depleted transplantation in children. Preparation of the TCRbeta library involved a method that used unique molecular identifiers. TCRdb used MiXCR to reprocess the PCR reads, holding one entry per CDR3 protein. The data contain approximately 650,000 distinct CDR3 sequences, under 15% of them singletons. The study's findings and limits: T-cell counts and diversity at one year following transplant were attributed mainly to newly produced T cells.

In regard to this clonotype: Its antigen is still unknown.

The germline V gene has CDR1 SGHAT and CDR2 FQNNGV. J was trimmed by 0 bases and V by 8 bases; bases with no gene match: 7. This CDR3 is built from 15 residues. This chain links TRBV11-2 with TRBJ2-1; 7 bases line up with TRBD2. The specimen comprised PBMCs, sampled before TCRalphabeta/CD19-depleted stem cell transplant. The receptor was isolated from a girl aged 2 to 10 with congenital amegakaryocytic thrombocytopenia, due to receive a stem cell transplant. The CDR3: CASSGGGFSYNEQFF. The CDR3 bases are TGTGCCAGCTCGGGGGGAGGGTTCTCCTACAATGAGCAGTTCTTC.